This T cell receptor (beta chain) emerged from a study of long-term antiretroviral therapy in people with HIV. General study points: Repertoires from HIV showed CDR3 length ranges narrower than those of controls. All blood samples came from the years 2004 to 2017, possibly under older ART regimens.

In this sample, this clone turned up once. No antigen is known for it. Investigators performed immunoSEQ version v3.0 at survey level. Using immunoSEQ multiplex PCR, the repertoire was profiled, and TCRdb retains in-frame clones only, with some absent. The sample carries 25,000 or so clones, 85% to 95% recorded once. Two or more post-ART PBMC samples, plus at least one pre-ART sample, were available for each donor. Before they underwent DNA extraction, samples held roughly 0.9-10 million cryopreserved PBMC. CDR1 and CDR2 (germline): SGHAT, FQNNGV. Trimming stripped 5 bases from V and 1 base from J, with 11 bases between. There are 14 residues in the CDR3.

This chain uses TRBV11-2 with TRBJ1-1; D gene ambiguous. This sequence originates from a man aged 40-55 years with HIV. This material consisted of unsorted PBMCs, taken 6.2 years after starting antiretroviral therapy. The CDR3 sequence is CASSAQAQNTEAFF. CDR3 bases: TGTGCCAGCAGCGCCCAGGCACAGAACACTGAAGCTTTCTTT.